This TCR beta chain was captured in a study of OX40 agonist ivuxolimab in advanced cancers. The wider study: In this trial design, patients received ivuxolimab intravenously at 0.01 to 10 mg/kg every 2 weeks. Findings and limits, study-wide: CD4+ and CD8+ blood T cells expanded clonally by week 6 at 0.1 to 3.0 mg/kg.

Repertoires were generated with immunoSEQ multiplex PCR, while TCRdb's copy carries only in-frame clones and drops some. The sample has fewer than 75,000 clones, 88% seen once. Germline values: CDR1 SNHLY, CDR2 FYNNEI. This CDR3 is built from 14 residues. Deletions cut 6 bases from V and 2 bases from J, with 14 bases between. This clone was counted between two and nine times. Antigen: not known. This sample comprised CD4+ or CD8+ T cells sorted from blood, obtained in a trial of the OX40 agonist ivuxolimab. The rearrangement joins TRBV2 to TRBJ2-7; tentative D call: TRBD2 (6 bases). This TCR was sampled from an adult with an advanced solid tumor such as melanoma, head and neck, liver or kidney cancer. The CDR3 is CASRVVGGTYEQYF. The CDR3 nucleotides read TGTGCCAGCAGAGTGGTCGGGGGAACCTACGAGCAGTACTTC. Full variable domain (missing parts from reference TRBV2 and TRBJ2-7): EPEVTQTPSHQVTQMGQEVILRCVPISNHLYFYWYRQILGQKVEFLVSFYNNEISEKSEIFDDQFSVERPDGSNFTLKIRSTKLEDSAMYFCASRVVGGTYEQYFGPGTRLTVT.